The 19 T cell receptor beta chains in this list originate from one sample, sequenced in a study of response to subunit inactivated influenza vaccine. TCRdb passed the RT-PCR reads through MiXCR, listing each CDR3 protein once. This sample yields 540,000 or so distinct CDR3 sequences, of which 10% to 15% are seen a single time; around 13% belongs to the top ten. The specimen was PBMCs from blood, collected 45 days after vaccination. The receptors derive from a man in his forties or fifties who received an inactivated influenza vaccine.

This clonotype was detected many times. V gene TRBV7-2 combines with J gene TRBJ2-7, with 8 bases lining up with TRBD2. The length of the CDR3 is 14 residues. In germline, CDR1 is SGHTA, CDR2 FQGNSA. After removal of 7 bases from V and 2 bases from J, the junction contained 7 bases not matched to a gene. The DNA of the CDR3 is TGTGCCAGCACTACCGGGAGGGGGACCTACGAGCAGTACTTC. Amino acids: CASTTGRGTYEQYF.

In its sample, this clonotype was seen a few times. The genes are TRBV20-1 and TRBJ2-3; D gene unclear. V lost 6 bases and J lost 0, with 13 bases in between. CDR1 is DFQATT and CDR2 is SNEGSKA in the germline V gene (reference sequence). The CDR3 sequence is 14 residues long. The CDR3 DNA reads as TGCAGTGCCCCGTTGACACCCAGCACAGATACGCAGTATTTT. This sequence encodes CSAPLTPSTDTQYF.

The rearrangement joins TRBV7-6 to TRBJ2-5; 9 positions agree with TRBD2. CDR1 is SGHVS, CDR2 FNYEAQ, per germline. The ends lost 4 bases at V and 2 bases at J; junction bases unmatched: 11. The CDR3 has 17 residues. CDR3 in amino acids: CASSSRYRRGGQETQYF. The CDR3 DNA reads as TGTGCCAGCAGCTCACGATATAGGCGGGGGGGACAAGAGACCCAGTACTTC.

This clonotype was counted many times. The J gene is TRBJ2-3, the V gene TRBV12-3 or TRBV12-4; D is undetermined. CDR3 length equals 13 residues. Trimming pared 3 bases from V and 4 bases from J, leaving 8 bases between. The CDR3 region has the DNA TGTGCCAGCAGTTTGATCGGCGCAGATACGCAGTATTTT. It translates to CASSLIGADTQYF.

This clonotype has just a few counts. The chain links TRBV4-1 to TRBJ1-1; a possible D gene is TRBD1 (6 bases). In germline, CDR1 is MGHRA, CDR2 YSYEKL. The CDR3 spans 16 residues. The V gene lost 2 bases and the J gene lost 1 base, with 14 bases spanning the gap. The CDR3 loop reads CASSQTPGHPNTEAFF. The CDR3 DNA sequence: TGCGCCAGCAGCCAAACCCCGGGACACCCGAACACTGAAGCTTTCTTT.

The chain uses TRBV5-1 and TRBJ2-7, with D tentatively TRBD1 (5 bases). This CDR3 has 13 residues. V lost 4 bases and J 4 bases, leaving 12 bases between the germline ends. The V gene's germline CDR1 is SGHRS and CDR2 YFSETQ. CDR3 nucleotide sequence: TGCGCCAGCAGCCGACGGACACAGTACGAGCAGTACTTC. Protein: CASSRRTQYEQYF.

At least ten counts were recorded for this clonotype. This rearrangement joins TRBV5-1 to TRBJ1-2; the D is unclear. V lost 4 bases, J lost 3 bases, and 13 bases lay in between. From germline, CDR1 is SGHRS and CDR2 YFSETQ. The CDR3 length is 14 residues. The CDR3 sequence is CASSPALGDYGYTF. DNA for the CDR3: TGCGCCAGCAGCCCAGCCCTGGGAGACTATGGCTACACCTTC.

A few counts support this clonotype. The CDR3 bases are TGTGCCAGCAGTTACTATGGGGGCGCGGGGGACTCACGATCCTACGAGCAGTACTTC. This translates into CASSYYGGAGDSRSYEQYF. The chain employs TRBV6-2 or TRBV6-3 and TRBJ2-7; D may be TRBD2 (7 bases). The CDR3 extends over 19 amino acids. Germline CDR1 MNHEY, CDR2 SVGEGT. Trimming removed 1 base from V and 1 base from J, with 23 bases in between.

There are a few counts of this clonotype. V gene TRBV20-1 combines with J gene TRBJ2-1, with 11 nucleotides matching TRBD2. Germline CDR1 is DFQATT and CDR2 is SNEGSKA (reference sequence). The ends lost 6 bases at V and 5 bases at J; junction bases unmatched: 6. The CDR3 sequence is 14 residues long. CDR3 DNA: TGCAGTGCGAGACTAGCGGGAAAGAACAATGAGCAGTTCTTC. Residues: CSARLAGKNNEQFF.

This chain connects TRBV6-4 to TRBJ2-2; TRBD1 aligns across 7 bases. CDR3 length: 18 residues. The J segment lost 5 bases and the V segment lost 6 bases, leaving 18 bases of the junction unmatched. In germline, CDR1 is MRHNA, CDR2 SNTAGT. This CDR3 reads CASRTDRALGSRTGELFF. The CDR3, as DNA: TGTGCCAGCAGGACCGACAGGGCCCTCGGTAGTCGAACCGGGGAGCTGTTTTTT.

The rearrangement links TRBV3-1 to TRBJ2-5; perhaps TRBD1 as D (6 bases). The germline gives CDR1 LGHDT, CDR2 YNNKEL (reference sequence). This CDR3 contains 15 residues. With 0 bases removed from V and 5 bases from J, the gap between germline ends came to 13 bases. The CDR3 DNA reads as TGTGCCAGCAGCCAAGATCGGTACAGGGCGGAGACCCAGTACTTC. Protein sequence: CASSQDRYRAETQYF.

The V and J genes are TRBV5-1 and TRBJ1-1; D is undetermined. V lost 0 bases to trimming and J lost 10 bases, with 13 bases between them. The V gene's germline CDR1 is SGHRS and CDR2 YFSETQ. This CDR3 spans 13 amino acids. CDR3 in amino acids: CASSLVGLSVAFF. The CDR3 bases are TGCGCCAGCAGCTTGGTGGGATTATCCGTAGCTTTCTTT.

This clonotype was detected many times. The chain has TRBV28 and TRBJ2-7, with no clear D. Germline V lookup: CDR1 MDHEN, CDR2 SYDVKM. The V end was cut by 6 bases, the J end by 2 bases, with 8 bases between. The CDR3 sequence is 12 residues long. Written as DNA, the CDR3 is TGTGCCAGCAGGTCCAGTCCCTACGAGCAGTACTTC. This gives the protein CASRSSPYEQYF.

The CDR3 here is CSAPRGSNQPQHF. The CDR3 DNA reads TGCAGTGCTCCCCGGGGTAGCAATCAGCCCCAGCATTTT. The chain couples TRBV20-1 to TRBJ1-5; D is undetermined. This CDR3 is 13 amino acids long. Germline values: CDR1 DFQATT, CDR2 SNEGSKA (reference sequence). The V and J ends lost 5 bases and 0 bases respectively, with 8 bases between them.

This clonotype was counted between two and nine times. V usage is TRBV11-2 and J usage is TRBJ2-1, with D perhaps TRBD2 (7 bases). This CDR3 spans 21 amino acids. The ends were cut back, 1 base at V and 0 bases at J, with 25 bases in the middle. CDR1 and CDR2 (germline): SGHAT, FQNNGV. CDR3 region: CASSLGEGTPDLPFSYNEQFF. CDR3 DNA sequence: TGTGCCAGCAGCTTAGGGGAGGGGACACCGGACTTACCGTTCTCCTACAATGAGCAGTTCTTC.

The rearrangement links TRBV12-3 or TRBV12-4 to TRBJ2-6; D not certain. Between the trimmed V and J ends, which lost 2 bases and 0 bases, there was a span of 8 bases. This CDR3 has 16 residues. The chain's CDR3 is CASSLWGSSGANVLTF. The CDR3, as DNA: TGTGCCAGCAGTTTATGGGGTAGCTCTGGGGCCAACGTCCTGACTTTC.

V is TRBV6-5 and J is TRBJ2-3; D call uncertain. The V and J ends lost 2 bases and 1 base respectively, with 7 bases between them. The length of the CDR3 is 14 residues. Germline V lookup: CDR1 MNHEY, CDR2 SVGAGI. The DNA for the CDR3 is TGTGCCAGCAGTTACGACTCAGGCACAGATACGCAGTATTTT. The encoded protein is CASSYDSGTDTQYF.

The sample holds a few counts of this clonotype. The CDR3 nucleotides are TGCAGCGTCCGGGACAGGGACAACTACGAGCAGTACTTC. As protein: CSVRDRDNYEQYF. The chain uses TRBV29-1 and TRBJ2-7; TRBD1 matches at 9 bases. Germline-derived CDR1 and CDR2 are SQVTM and ANQGSEA. The J segment lost 3 bases and the V segment lost 6 bases, leaving 6 bases of the junction unmatched. The CDR3 has 13 residues.

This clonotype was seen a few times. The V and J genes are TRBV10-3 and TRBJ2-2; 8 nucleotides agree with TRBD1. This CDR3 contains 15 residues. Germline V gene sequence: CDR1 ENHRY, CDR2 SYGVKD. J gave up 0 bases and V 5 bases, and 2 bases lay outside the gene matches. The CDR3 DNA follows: TGTGCCATCAGTCCGGGACAGGCGAACACCGGGGAGCTGTTTTTT. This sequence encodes CAISPGQANTGELFF.